A selection of T cell receptor beta chains follows, all from one sample in a study of T cells in Graves' hyperthyroidism and ophthalmopathy. MiXCR, applied by TCRdb to the multiplex PCR reads, yields one record per CDR3 protein. Altogether about 400,000 distinct CDR3 sequences are present, 15% to 18% being singletons, with the ten largest covering roughly 15%. The specimen was blood. The receptors stem from a woman younger than 30 with Graves' hyperthyroidism. CDR3s include the opening cysteine and the closing phenylalanine or tryptophan. A D gene is named only where the DNA matches it firmly. Clone size, where shown, is once, few, many, or a class for clones that have expanded.

TRBJ1-5 TRBV18 . TRBD1 TGTGCCAGCTCACCAGGACAGGGGGAATGGAGCAATCAGCCCCAGCATTTT CASSPGQGEWSNQPQHF
TRBJ1-3 TRBV28 many . TGTGCCAGCAGTCCCTGGAAAGGTCTGGGTGGAAACACCATATATTTT CASSPWKGLGGNTIYF
TRBJ2-4 TRBV20-1 few . TGCAGTGCTAGAGAGCGGCTAGCCAAAAACATTCAGTACTTC CSARERLAKNIQYF
TRBJ2-1 TRBV27 many TRBD2 TGTGCCAGCAGACAACTACCGGGACTAGCGGGAATCTTCCCCTACAATGAGCAGTTCTTC CASRQLPGLAGIFPYNEQFF
TRBJ1-3 TRBV7-6 few . TGTGCCAGCAGCTCCGACCGGAGCTCTGGAAACACCATATATTTT CASSSDRSSGNTIYF
TRBJ2-3 TRBV20-1 many TRBD1 TGCAGTGCTAGAGATCTAGGAACAGGGGTCACAGATACGCAGTATTTT CSARDLGTGVTDTQYF
TRBJ2-1 TRBV3-1 few TRBD2 TGTGCCAGCAGCCAAGATTCTAGCGGGGTCAAGGGGGGAAATGAGCAGTTCTTC CASSQDSSGVKGGNEQFF
TRBJ1-1 TRBV19 . . TGTGCCATTATCACCGGGAGCCGGGGAACTGAAGCTTTCTTT CAIITGSRGTEAFF
TRBJ2-7 TRBV27 many TRBD1 TGTGCCAGCAGTCTCAATCCGGACAGGGGGCGAGAGCAGTACTTC CASSLNPDRGREQYF
TRBJ1-5 TRBV19 . . TGTGCCAGTAGTATTGTTTCCGGGTTAGGTGGCAATCAGCCCCAGCATTTT CASSIVSGLGGNQPQHF
TRBJ2-3 TRBV9 few . TGTGCCAGCAGCGTAGGACCCTCCGACACAGATACGCAGTATTTT CASSVGPSDTDTQYF
TRBJ2-3 TRBV14 many . TGTGCCAGCAGCCAAGTCTTGGGCGGGGGCAGCACAGATACGCAGTATTTT CASSQVLGGGSTDTQYF
TRBJ1-1 TRBV29-1 many . TGCAGCGTCTCACCGAGCTTTCCGGGAAGCACTGAAGCTTTCTTT CSVSPSFPGSTEAFF
TRBJ2-1 TRBV6-2/TRBV6-3 many TRBD2 TGTGCCAGCAGGGGTATAGCGGGAGATGTAAATGAGCAGTTCTTC CASRGIAGDVNEQFF
TRBJ2-2 TRBV24-1 many TRBD1 TGTGCCACCAGTGACATGTACTCCGGGACAGGGGGCGTTACATCGAACACCGGGGAGCTGTTTTTT CATSDMYSGTGGVTSNTGELFF
TRBJ2-2 TRBV4-1 few . TGCGCCAGCAGCCAGGTGGCGCGGGGGGAGCTGTTTTTT CASSQVARGELFF
TRBJ1-1 TRBV6-1 many . TGTGCCAGCAGTGCTGCCCCGGCGGCTGAAGCTTTCTTT CASSAAPAAEAFF
TRBJ2-7 TRBV3-1 many . TGTGCCAGCAGCCCGTTCGGTGGACGCGGACAGTCCACTGGGGAGCAGTACTTC CASSPFGGRGQSTGEQYF
TRBJ1-2 TRBV13 . . TGTGCCAGCAGCGAACGACAGGCTCGGTGGGAGGGCTACACCTTC CASSERQARWEGYTF
TRBJ1-5 TRBV24-1 many . TGTGCCACCAGTGAGTCTAGCCCGAATCAGCCCCAGCATTTT CATSESSPNQPQHF
TRBJ2-5 TRBV10-3 . TRBD2 TGTGCCATCAGTGTAGGCGGGAGAGAGACCCAGTACTTC CAISVGGRETQYF
TRBJ1-6 TRBV11-2 many . TGTGCCAGCAGCCACCTAGGTAGCTCCTATAATTCACCCCTCCACTTT CASSHLGSSYNSPLHF
TRBJ2-3 TRBV12-3/TRBV12-4 many . TGTGCCAGCAGGAAGAAGGGGGATACGCAGTATTTT CASRKKGDTQYF
TRBJ2-1 TRBV13 few . TGTGCCAGCAGCTTAAAGGGAACCCTCATTTATGAGCAGTTCTTC CASSLKGTLIYEQFF
TRBJ2-2 TRBV28 many . TGTGCCAGCAGTCCTGCCGGCTTTCAGGGGACCGGGGAGCTGTTTTTT CASSPAGFQGTGELFF
TRBJ2-1 TRBV7-3 many TRBD2 TGTGCCAGCAGCCCCGGATCGGCGGGAGGGGTAAATGAGCAGTTCTTC CASSPGSAGGVNEQFF
TRBJ1-2 TRBV5-1 . TRBD1 TGCGCCAGCCGGGACAGCTTTAACTATGGCTACACCTTC CASRDSFNYGYTF
TRBJ2-5 TRBV10-1 . . TGCGCCAGCAGCCACCGGGTGGGGGGCGGCGAGGAGACCCAGTACTTC CASSHRVGGGEETQYF
TRBJ1-3 TRBV9 . . TGTGCCAGCAGCGTAGCTTTCCAGAGCTCTGGAAACACCATATATTTT CASSVAFQSSGNTIYF
TRBJ2-7 TRBV7-9 many . TGTGCCAGCAGCTTAACCACGGGACATAGACCCTACGAGCAGTACTTC CASSLTTGHRPYEQYF
TRBJ2-7 TRBV20-1 . TRBD2 TGCAGTGCCCACAAGACTAGCGGGAGGGCGGGCGAGCAGTACTTC CSAHKTSGRAGEQYF
TRBJ1-6 TRBV18 few . TGTGCCAGCTCACCACCTTCCGGGTCGGGCAATTCACCCCTCCACTTT CASSPPSGSGNSPLHF
TRBJ2-7 TRBV7-9 . . TGTGCCAGCAGCCAAGGGGGGGTCGAGCAGTACTTC CASSQGGVEQYF
TRBJ1-6 TRBV20-1 few TRBD1 TGCAGTGCTATACTAATTGGGACAGGGAAGAATTCACCCCTCCACTTT CSAILIGTGKNSPLHF
TRBJ2-7 TRBV29-1 . . TGCAGCGTTGACGAAGGGAACTACGAGCAGTACTTC CSVDEGNYEQYF
TRBJ2-3 TRBV7-8 . TRBD2 TGTGCCAGCAGCTCCCGAAGACTAGCGGGCACGCGCTCTAGCACAGATACGCAGTATTTT CASSSRRLAGTRSSTDTQYF
TRBJ2-1 TRBV12-3/TRBV12-4 few . TGTGCCAGCAGTTTATTAGGGGACAATGAGCAGTTCTTC CASSLLGDNEQFF
TRBJ2-7 TRBV7-9 few TRBD2 TGTGCCAGCGAGGGGGCGGGAGGGCGCGAGCAGTACTTC CASEGAGGREQYF
TRBJ1-1 TRBV6-1 many . TGTGCCAGCAGTCTGACCCCCCCGAACACTGAAGCTTTCTTT CASSLTPPNTEAFF
TRBJ1-1 TRBV11-2 many . TGTGCCAGCAGCTTTTCGAGCCAACTGAACACTGAAGCTTTCTTT CASSFSSQLNTEAFF
TRBJ2-1 TRBV20-1 . . TGCAGTGCTAGAGGACTAGAGGGGCGACTTCCTTCCTACAATGAGCAGTTCTTC CSARGLEGRLPSYNEQFF
TRBJ2-7 TRBV6-1 . . TGTGCCAGCAGTGAAGCTTCGATAAGACAGCAGTACTTC CASSEASIRQQYF
TRBJ1-1 TRBV29-1 . TRBD1 TGCAGCGCCACTTTGGGGACAGGGGGTTTCTTTTTCACTGAAGCTTTCTTT CSATLGTGGFFFTEAFF
TRBJ1-1 TRBV12-3/TRBV12-4 many . TGTGCCAGCACAGGACGGGCTGAAGCTTTCTTT CASTGRAEAFF
TRBJ2-4 TRBV2 many TRBD2 TGTGCCAGCAGACGGGAGGCCCTACTAGCCAAAAACATTCAGTACTTC CASRREALLAKNIQYF
TRBJ2-5 TRBV7-2 few TRBD2 TGTGCCAGCAGCTCGCGGGGGTTTCGGGAGACCCAGTACTTC CASSSRGFRETQYF
TRBJ2-3 TRBV20-1 . . TGCAGTGCTAGCCCCTGGAACACAGATACGCAGTATTTT CSASPWNTDTQYF
TRBJ1-5 TRBV20-1 . . TGCAGTGCTAGAGTGGGGGGCGTGGGTCAGCCCCAGCATTTT CSARVGGVGQPQHF
TRBJ1-2 TRBV28 many TRBD1 TGTGCCAGCACCGGACAGGGGAGCTATGGCTACACCTTC CASTGQGSYGYTF
TRBJ1-6 TRBV20-1 . TRBD1 TGCAGTGCTTTGGACAGGGGGCCTAGGGCGGGAGGTTCACCCCTCCACTTT CSALDRGPRAGGSPLHF
TRBJ1-3 TRBV4-2 few . TGTGCCAGCAGCCAAGACCCGGGGCCGGTGGACACCATATATTTT CASSQDPGPVDTIYF
TRBJ1-2 TRBV15 few . TGTGCCACCAGCAGAGATCCCGGGGATTCCTATGGCTACACCTTC CATSRDPGDSYGYTF
TRBJ1-2 TRBV7-2 many TRBD1 TGTGCCAGCAGCCTGGGACAGACACGGCAATCATATGGCTACACCTTC CASSLGQTRQSYGYTF
TRBJ1-3 TRBV11-2 many TRBD1 TGTGCCAGCAGCCCGAGCCCATTAAACAGGGGGCGAGGAAACACCATATATTTT CASSPSPLNRGRGNTIYF